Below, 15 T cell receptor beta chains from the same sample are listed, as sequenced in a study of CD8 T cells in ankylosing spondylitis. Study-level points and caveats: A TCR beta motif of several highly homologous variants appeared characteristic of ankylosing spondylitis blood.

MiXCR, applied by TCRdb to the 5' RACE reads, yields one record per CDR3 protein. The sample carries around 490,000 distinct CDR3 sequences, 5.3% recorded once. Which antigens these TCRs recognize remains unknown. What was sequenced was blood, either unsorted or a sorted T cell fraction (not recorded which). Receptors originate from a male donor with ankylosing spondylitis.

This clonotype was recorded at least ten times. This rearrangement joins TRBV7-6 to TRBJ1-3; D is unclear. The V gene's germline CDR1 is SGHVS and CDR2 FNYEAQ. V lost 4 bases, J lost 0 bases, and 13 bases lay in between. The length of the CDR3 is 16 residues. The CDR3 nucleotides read TGTGCCAGCAGCTCCCCCGGAGCAAACTCTGGAAACACCATATATTTT. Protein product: CASSSPGANSGNTIYF.

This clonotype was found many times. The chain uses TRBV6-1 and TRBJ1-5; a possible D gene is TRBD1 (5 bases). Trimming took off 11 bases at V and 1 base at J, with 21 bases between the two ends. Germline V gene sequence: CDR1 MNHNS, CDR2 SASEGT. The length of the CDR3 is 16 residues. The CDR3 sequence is CASYRPAPGSNQPQHF. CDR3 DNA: TGTGCCTCCTACCGACCGGCCCCAGGGAGCAATCAGCCCCAGCATTTT.

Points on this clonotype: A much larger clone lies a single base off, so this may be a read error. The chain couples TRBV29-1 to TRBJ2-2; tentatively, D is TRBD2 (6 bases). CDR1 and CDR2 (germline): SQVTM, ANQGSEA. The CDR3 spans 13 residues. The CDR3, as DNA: TGCAGCGTTGCCCGCCGGACGGGCGGGGAGCCGTTTTTT. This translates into CSVARRTGGEPFF.

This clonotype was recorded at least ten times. The DNA of the CDR3 is TGTGCCACCAGTGGAAGAGAAGAGGTAGCGGGGGGCAGCTCCTACAATGAGCAGTTCTTC. Amino acid sequence: CATSGREEVAGGSSYNEQFF. The V gene is TRBV24-1, the J gene TRBJ2-1, with TRBD2 identical over 10 bases. J gave up 0 bases and V 5 bases, and 15 bases lay outside the gene matches. The CDR3 is made up of 20 amino acids. In germline, CDR1 is KGHDR, CDR2 SFDVKD.

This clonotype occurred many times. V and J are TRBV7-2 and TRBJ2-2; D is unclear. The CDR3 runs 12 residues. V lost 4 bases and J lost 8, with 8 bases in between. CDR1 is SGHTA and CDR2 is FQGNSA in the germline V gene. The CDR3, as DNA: TGTGCCAGCAGCTCCCAGTTGGGGGAGCTGTTTTTT. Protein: CASSSQLGELFF. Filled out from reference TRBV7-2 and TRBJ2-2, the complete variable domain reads GAGVSQSPSNKVTEKGKDVELRCDPISGHTALYWYRQSLGQGLEFLIYFQGNSAPDKSGLPSDRFSAERTGGSVSTLTIQRTQQEDSAVYLCASSSQLGELFFGEGSRLTVL.

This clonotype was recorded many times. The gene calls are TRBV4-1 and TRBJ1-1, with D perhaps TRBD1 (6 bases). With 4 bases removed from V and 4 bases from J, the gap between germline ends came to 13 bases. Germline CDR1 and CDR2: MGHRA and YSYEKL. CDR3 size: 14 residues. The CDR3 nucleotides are TGCGCCAGCAGCCGCATACAGGGACTCACTGAAGCTTTCTTT. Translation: CASSRIQGLTEAFF.

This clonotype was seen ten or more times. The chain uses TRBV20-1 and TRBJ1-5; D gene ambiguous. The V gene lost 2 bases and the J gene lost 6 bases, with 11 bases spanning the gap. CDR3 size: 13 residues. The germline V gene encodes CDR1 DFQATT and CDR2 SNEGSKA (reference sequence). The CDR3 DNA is TGCAGTGCTAGACAGGCAGGCGGTCAGCCCCAGCATTTT. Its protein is CSARQAGGQPQHF.

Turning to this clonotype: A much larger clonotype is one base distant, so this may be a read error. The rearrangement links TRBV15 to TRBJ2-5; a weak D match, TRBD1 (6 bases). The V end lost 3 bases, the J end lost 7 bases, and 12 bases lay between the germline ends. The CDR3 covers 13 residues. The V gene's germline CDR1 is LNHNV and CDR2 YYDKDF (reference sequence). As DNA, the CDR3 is TGTGCCACCAGCAGGGACAGTTCGGTGACCCAGTACTTC. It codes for CATSRDSSVTQYF. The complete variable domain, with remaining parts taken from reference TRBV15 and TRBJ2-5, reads DAMVIQNPRYQVTQFGKPVTLSCSQTLNHNVMYWYQQKSSQAPKLLFHYYDKDFNNEADTPDNFQSRRPNTSFCFLDIRSPGLGDTAMYLCATSRDSSVTQYFGPGTRLLVL.

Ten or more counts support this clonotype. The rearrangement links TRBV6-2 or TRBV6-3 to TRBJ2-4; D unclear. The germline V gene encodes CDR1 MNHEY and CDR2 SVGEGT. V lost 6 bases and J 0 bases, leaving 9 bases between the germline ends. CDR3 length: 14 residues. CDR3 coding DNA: TGTGCCAGCAGACGACGGTTAGCCAAAAACATTCAGTACTTC. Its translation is CASRRRLAKNIQYF.

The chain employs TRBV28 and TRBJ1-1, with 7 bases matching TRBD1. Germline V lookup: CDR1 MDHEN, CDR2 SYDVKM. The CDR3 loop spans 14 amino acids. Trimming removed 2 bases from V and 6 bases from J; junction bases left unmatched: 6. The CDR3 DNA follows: TGTGCCAGCAGTTTAAGTACAGGGGCCTCTGAAGCTTTCTTT. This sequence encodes CASSLSTGASEAFF. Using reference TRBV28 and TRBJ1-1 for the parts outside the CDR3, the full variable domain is DVKVTQSSRYLVKRTGEKVFLECVQDMDHENMFWYRQDPGLGLRLIYFSYDVKMKEKGDIPEGYSVSREKKERFSLILESASTNQTSMYLCASSLSTGASEAFFGQGTRLTVV.

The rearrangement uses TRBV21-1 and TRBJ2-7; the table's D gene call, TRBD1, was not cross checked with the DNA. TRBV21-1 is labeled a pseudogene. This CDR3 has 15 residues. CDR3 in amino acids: CAGFGGWRYSYEQYF. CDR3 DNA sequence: TGTGCCGGATTCGGGGGCTGGCGGTACTCCTACGAGCAGTACTTC.

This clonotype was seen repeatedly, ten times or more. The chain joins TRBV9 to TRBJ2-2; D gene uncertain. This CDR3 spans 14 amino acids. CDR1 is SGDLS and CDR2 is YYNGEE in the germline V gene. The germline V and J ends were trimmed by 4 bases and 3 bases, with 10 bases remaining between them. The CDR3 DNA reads TGTGCCAGCAGCTCACGAAGTTACACCGGGGAGCTGTTTTTT. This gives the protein CASSSRSYTGELFF.

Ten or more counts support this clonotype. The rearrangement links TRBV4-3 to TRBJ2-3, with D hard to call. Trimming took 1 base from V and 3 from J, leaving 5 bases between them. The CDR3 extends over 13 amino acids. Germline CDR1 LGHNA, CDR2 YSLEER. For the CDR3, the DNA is TGCGCCAGCAGCCAAGGGAAAACAGATACGCAGTATTTT. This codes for CASSQGKTDTQYF.

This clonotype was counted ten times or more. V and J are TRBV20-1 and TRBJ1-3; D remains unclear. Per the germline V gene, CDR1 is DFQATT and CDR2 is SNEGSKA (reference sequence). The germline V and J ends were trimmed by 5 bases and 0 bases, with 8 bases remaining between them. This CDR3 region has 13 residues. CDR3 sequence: CSAPGRSGNTIYF. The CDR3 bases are TGCAGTGCTCCCGGTCGCTCTGGAAACACCATATATTTT.

CDR3 nucleotides: TGTGCCATCAGTGATACCGGGACTAGCGGGAGGAATGAGCAGTTCTTC. It encodes CAISDTGTSGRNEQFF. The rearrangement uses TRBV10-3 and TRBJ2-1; 15 bases line up with TRBD2. The CDR3 extends over 16 amino acids. The germline V gene has CDR1 ENHRY and CDR2 SYGVKD. V lost 3 bases and J lost 7; bases outside the gene matches: 4.